Reported below is one TCR beta chain. It lacks a known antigen. A junction boundary mismatches the germline segment, possibly from a read error. The sample originates from a study of T cell responses to AZD1222 COVID-19 vaccine (TCRdb year 2021). Regarding the complete study: TCR sequencing covered some 250 trial participants: 207 given two doses of AZD1222 and approximately 26 given two doses of MenACWY control vaccine. Trial participants were enrolled by age into subgroups of 18-55, 56-69 and 70-plus years, and 148, 28 and 57 TCR-sequenced participants, respectively, were included in these subgroups.

There are 15 amino acids in the CDR3, from cysteine to phenylalanine inclusive. Kept here is only the CDR3 DNA, which spans 45 bases and is read in frame from base 1. Looking up the germline V gene (reference sequence) yields CDR1 SSHAT and CDR2 FNYEAQ. Findings and caveats that apply to the study as a whole: CD4 TCRs associated with the vaccine covered the entire spike protein, and the dominant responses were in regions 160-218 and 743-854. In the small 56-69-year group, the increase in depth fell short of significance, most likely because of low power. After two AZD1222 doses, spike-specific TCR breadth and depth were significantly higher than at day 0 and than in MenACWY recipients. Because no day 14 peak-response samples were available, the repertoires could be characterized only after the peak T cell response. Most participants were white British and females outnumbered males, and the authors suggested that clonal diversity may have been underestimated. Conclusions about previously exposed vaccinees were limited because only a handful of AZD1222 recipients were SARS-CoV-2 seropositive at baseline. Reportedly, close to half of the unique spike-specific TCRs recognized epitopes lying outside the regions that are mutated in the B.1.351 and B.1.1.7 variants.

The CDR3 regions of human TCRbeta chains were analyzed by immunosequencing. The study's own analysis went as follows. TCRs in the repertoires were compared against a reference library of SARS-CoV-2-specific TCRs that had been generated with the MIRA antigen-specificity platform. Breadth meant the fraction of unique TCRs that were SARS-CoV-2-associated, whereas depth meant the fraction of total T cells that were SARS-CoV-2-associated. Using the MIRA data, every spike-specific TCR was mapped to the spike region that the TCR reacted to and assigned to either a CD4 or a CD8 class. Log10-transformed breadth and depth values were compared by one-way ANOVA with Sidak's multiple comparisons tests. In TCRdb, the immuneACCESS table is reduced to in-frame sequences with V and J assigned. These tables do not hold every clone; where another copy was compared, an unresolved V gene accounts for under half, and the others remain unexplained. V and J calls and clone size are those listed in that table; D and trimming were worked out from the DNA. The sample contains roughly 160,000 clones, roughly 88% of them found a single time. The biggest ten clones account for approximately 4.5% of the sample.

The sample's time point label is to be understood as: about 28 days (+/-7) after the second vaccine dose. Because spike-specific TCR depth and breadth did not differ between the two schedules, AZD1222 recipients who got a second dose at roughly 4 weeks were pooled with those who got a second dose at roughly 12 weeks. Vaccinee samples were obtained from the UK trials COV001 and COV002, which included a single-blind randomized controlled phase 2/3 trial of AZD1222 (ChAdOx1 nCoV-19) in healthy adults. For TCRbeta chain sequencing, PBMC samples from trial participants were taken at day 0 and at day 28 after the second dose.

This TCR was sampled from an adult who received the AZD1222 COVID-19 vaccine. The input for sequencing was peripheral blood, taken 28 days after the second AZD1222 dose. The sequence joins TRBV7-7 to TRBJ2-7; TRBD1 matches 9 bases in the middle. The nucleotide sequence reads as follows: TGTGCTAGCAGCCGCCCACGGACAGGGGACTACGAGCAGTACTTC. It is translated as CASSRPRTGDYEQYF.